This T cell receptor beta chain was sequenced during a study of fetal regulatory T cell absence and autoimmunity. V was pared by 4 bases and J by 1 base, with 16 bases between. The CDR3 has 16 amino acids. Germline loops: CDR1 MGHRA, CDR2 YSYEKL. TCRdb's table, derived via immunoSEQ multiplex PCR, lists solely in-frame clones and lacks some. The table includes more than 90,000 clones, around 72% detected once. The TCR comes from a male donor with IPEX syndrome. The source material was pancreas tissue. The rearrangement uses TRBV4-1 and TRBJ2-5; the D gene is possibly TRBD2 (7 bases). For the CDR3, the DNA is TGCGCCAGCAGCCGAGGGGGGGGGCGAGGCCAAGAGACCCAGTACTTC. Translating gives CASSRGGGRGQETQYF.